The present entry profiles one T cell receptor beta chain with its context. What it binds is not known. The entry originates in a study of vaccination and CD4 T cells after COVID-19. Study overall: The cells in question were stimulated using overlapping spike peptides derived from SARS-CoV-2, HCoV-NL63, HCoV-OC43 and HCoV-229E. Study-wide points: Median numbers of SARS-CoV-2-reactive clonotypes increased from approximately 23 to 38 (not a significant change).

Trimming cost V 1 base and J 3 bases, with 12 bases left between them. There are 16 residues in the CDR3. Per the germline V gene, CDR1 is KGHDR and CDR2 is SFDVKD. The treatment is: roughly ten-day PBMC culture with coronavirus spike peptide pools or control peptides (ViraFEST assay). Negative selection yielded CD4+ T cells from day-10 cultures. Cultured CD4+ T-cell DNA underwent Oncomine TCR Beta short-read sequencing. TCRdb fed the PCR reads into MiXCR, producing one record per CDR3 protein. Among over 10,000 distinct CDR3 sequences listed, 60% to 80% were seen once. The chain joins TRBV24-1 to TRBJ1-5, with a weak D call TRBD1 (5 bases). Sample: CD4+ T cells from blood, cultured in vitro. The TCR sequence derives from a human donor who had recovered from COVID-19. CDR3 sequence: CATSDLLLTDNQPQHF. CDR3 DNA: TGTGCCACCAGTGATTTACTGTTGACAGACAATCAGCCCCAGCATTTT.